Listed below are T cell receptor beta chains from one sample, sequenced in a study of patients and donors after allogeneic stem cell transplantation. TCRdb reprocessed the RT-PCR reads via MiXCR and lists one record per CDR3 protein. The data show around 9,000 distinct CDR3 sequences, 3.5% to 4.5% seen once. Sequencing was carried out using blood, either unsorted or a sorted T cell fraction (not recorded which). These receptors all come from a human donor who was either an allogeneic HSCT recipient or a stem cell or donor lymphocyte infusion donor (not recorded which). It is not recorded whose cells these are; they may come from a transplant donor. Both conserved end residues are part of each CDR3.

>TRBV7-9|TRBJ2-2
CASSHSGRVAGELFF
>TRBV28|TRBJ1-1
CASSWLGMAEAFF
>TRBV27|TRBJ2-3
CASMKAGITDTQYF
>TRBV10-3|TRBJ2-1
CAISESGLAGYQVQFF
>TRBV21-1|TRBJ2-4
CASSKGGLEIVAKNIQYF
>TRBV5-1|TRBJ2-5
CASSLVGPWETQYF
>TRBV27|TRBJ2-7
CASSLGQGAYEQYF
>TRBV15|TRBJ2-7
CATSRGTPPSYEQYF
>TRBV29-1|TRBJ2-7
CSVEEDKREWSEQYF
>TRBV6-5|TRBJ1-2
CASSGLTGGARDYGYTF